The clone carrying this TCR beta chain was counted once. The target antigen is unknown. Produced via immunoSEQ multiplex PCR; TCRdb's table is partial and in-frame only. The table has under 1 million clones, around 96% seen once; the top ten hold about 0.25%. The sample originates from a study of shared clonotypes between healthy human individuals. V shed 3 bases and J 2 bases; nucleotides not matched to a gene: 6. The CDR3 consists of 14 residues. CDR1 is SQVTM, CDR2 ANQGSEA, per germline. Cells designated naive CD8 were CD45RO-negative and were positively selected for CCR7, with terminally differentiated effector memory CD45RA+ cells excluded. The study's findings and limits: Generation probabilities were higher for clonotypes shared across all four sorted-subset donors than for unshared ones. Blood was the only sampled material, and tissue repertoires likely differ.

The chain joins TRBV29-1 to TRBJ2-5; 7 positions match TRBD1. This sequence was found in a man aged 25-45 years in good health. Sequenced material: naive CD8+ T cells sorted from blood. The CDR3, as DNA: TGCAGCGTTGAGTCTCTGGGACAGCAAGAGACCCAGTACTTC. Amino acids: CSVESLGQQETQYF.